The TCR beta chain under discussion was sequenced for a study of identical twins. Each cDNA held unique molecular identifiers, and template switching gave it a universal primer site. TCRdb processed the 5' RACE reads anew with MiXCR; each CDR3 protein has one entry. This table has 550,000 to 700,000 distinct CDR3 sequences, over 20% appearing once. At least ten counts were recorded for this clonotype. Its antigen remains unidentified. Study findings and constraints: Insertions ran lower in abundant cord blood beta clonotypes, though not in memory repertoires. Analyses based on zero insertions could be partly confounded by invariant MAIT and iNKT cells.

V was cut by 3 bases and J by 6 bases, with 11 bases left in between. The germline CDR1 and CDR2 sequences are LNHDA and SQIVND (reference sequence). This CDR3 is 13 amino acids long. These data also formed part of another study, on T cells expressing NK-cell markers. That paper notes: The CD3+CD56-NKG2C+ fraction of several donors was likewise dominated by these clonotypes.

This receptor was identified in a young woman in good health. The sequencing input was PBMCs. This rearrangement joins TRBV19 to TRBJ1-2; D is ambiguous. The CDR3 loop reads CASSILRGNGYTF. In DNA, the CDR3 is TGTGCCAGTAGTATCCTTCGAGGGAATGGCTACACCTTC. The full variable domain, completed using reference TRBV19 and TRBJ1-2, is DGGITQSPKYLFRKEGQNVTLSCEQNLNHDAMYWYRQDPGQGLRLIYYSQIVNDFQKGDIAEGYSVSREKKESFPLTVTSAQKNPTAFYLCASSILRGNGYTFGSGTRLTVV.